These 3 T cell receptor beta chains share one sample of origin, sequenced in a study of T cell responses to AZD1222 COVID-19 vaccine. Repertoires were generated with immunoSEQ multiplex PCR, while TCRdb's copy carries only in-frame clones and drops some. The sample lists 85,000 to 90,000 clones; approximately 88% were seen once. The sample here was peripheral blood, taken on day 0 of AZD1222 vaccination. The receptor set was obtained from an adult in good health.

V is TRBV10-3 and J is TRBJ1-5; perhaps TRBD1 as D (6 bases). The CDR3 contains 14 residues. Trimming took off 10 bases at V and 5 bases at J, with 18 bases between the two ends. Germline V gene lookup returns CDR1 ENHRY and CDR2 SYGVKD. The CDR3 nucleotides are TGTGCCACCCGAGGGGCAGGGGATCATCAGCCCCAGCATTTT. Protein product: CATRGAGDHQPQHF.

The chain recombines TRBV27 with TRBJ1-5, with TRBD1 identical over 11 bases. Germline lookup yields CDR1 MNHEY and CDR2 SMNVEV (reference sequence). This CDR3 is built from 16 residues. With V trimmed by 5 bases and J by 6 bases, 9 bases remained unmatched. The CDR3 sequence is CASSTTGTGGFQPQHF. CDR3 bases: TGTGCCAGCAGTACCACCGGGACAGGGGGTTTTCAGCCCCAGCATTTT.

The chain carries TRBV29-1 and TRBJ2-2, with a weak D call TRBD1 (6 bases). Germline CDR1 is SQVTM and CDR2 is ANQGSEA. The CDR3 contains 12 residues. V dropped 6 bases and J dropped 1 base, with 6 bases sitting between them. Here the CDR3 reads CSVGQNTGELFF. CDR3 nucleotides: TGCAGCGTGGGACAGAACACCGGGGAGCTGTTTTTT.